Listed here are 4 T cell receptor beta chains from one sample, sequenced in a study of radiation and T cells in renal cell carcinoma. The time point denotes: blood 4 weeks post-SBRT, at nephrectomy. Treatment meaning: 15 Gy SBRT to primary tumor, nephrectomy 4 weeks later. The method was immunoSEQ multiplex PCR; TCRdb's version includes in-frame clones alone and lacks a portion of them. The sample gives some 81,000 clones, 80% to 90% of which show up once; approximately 6% is in the top ten. This material consisted of blood, taken from a patient whose treatment included radiotherapy and nephrectomy. These receptors all come from a woman between 70 and 85 years old with renal cell carcinoma.

V gene TRBV5-1 combines with J gene TRBJ2-7; 9 positions match TRBD1. The CDR3 is 14 residues long. V was clipped by 4 bases and J by 7 bases; unmatched bases: 9. Germline-derived CDR1 and CDR2 are SGHRS and YFSETQ. In DNA, the CDR3 is TGCGCCAGCAGCCCAGGGACAGGGATGAGGGAGCAGTACTTC. It is translated as CASSPGTGMREQYF. The full variable domain, in which reference TRBV5-1 and TRBJ2-7 provide the parts outside the CDR3, is KAGVTQTPRYLIKTRGQQVTLSCSPISGHRSVSWYQQTPGQGLQFLFEYFSETQRNKGNFPGRFSGRQFSNSRSEMNVSTLELGDSALYLCASSPGTGMREQYFGPGTRLTVT.

The CDR3 region is CASSQEVGVGYTF. DNA of the CDR3: TGCGCCAGCAGCCAAGAAGTCGGGGTCGGCTACACCTTC. The chain has TRBV4-3 and TRBJ1-2; D is uncertain. The CDR3 totals 13 residues. Germline CDR1 LGHNA, CDR2 YSLEER. Trimming took off 0 bases at V and 8 bases at J, with 10 bases between the two ends.

The rearrangement uses TRBV7-6 and TRBJ2-2, with a weak D call TRBD1 (6 bases). CDR1 and CDR2 (germline): SGHVS, FNYEAQ. The CDR3 totals 14 residues. Trimming took off 6 bases at V and 1 base at J, with 9 bases between the two ends. CDR3 sequence: CASRETGNTGELFF. The CDR3 DNA follows: TGTGCCAGCAGGGAGACAGGGAACACCGGGGAGCTGTTTTTT.

This rearrangement joins TRBV7-2 to TRBJ1-1; TRBD1 matches 7 bases. The J segment lost 10 bases and the V segment lost 2 bases, leaving 7 bases of the junction unmatched. This CDR3 has 13 residues. The germline V gene encodes CDR1 SGHTA and CDR2 FQGNSA. The CDR3 DNA sequence: TGTGCCAGCAGCTTATTCCGGAGGGGGCCAGCTTTCTTT. It yields the protein CASSLFRRGPAFF.